These T cell receptor beta chains were read from a single sample in a study of shared clonotypes between healthy human individuals. Generated by immunoSEQ multiplex PCR, the TCRdb table keeps only in-frame clones and is missing some. This sample has 600,000 or so clones, with roughly 98% found just once. Material for sequencing was naive CD8+ T cells sorted from blood. Receptor source: a man aged 25 to 40 in good health. Each CDR3 is given with its conserved first and last residue. Fields, in order: clone size, D gene, CDR3 length, J gene, V gene, CDR3 DNA, CDR3 protein. D genes are given only for firm matches. For some rows the clone size is stated as once, few or many, or as a class when expanded; others skip it.

NA,NA,14,TRBJ2-1,TRBV11-2,TGTGCCAGCAGCTTAGTTCGACAGGACAATGAGCAGTTCTTC,CASSLVRQDNEQFF
NA,TRBD2,16,TRBJ2-1,TRBV9,TGTGCCAGCAGCGTCCGGACTAGCGGGACTTACAATGAGCAGTTCTTC,CASSVRTSGTYNEQFF
NA,TRBD2,17,TRBJ2-2,TRBV29-1,TGCAGCGTTGAAATGCAGGGACTAGCGGAAAACACCGGGGAGCTGTTTTTT,CSVEMQGLAENTGELFF
NA,NA,16,TRBJ2-1,TRBV11-1,TGTGCCAGCAGCTTAGCAGGGTCAGCGCCCTACAATGAGCAGTTCTTC,CASSLAGSAPYNEQFF
NA,NA,13,TRBJ2-7,TRBV9,TGTGCCAGCAGCTCGGGGTTTAACTACGAGCAGTACTTC,CASSSGFNYEQYF
NA,NA,18,TRBJ2-6,TRBV15,TGTGCCACCAGCGGCCCCCGGGGGATGCTTGGAGGGGCCAACGTCCTGACTTTC,CATSGPRGMLGGANVLTF
NA,TRBD2,15,TRBJ2-2,TRBV5-1,TGCGCCAGCAGTTCGGCGGGAGGAGGCACCGGGGAGCTGTTTTTT,CASSSAGGGTGELFF
NA,TRBD2,14,TRBJ2-1,TRBV29-1,TGCAGCGTTGAAATAGCGGGAGGGTACAATGAGCAGTTCTTC,CSVEIAGGYNEQFF
NA,NA,16,TRBJ2-3,TRBV11-2,TGTGCCAGCAGCTTAATTAGCGGACAATCCACAGATACGCAGTATTTT,CASSLISGQSTDTQYF
NA,NA,15,TRBJ1-1,TRBV1,TGCACCAGCAGCCAGTTCTATGGGTCGCTCGCTGAAGCTTTCTTT,CTSSQFYGSLAEAFF
NA,NA,14,TRBJ1-3,TRBV28,TGTGCCAGCCTAACCCAGGGGCTCGGAAACACCATATATTTT,CASLTQGLGNTIYF
NA,NA,15,TRBJ2-1,TRBV14,TGTGCCAGCAGCCAAGATGGTAGCTCCTACAATGAGCAGTTCTTC,CASSQDGSSYNEQFF
NA,NA,13,TRBJ2-5,TRBV30,TGTGCCTGGAGTGGCAGTTCGTCGGAGACCCAGTACTTC,CAWSGSSSETQYF
NA,NA,12,TRBJ2-3,TRBV7-9,TGTGCCAGCAGCTTTATGTCAGATACGCAGTATTTT,CASSFMSDTQYF
once,NA,14,TRBJ2-7,TRBV6-5,TGTGCCAGCAGTTACTTGGCTTCGGGTAACGAGCAGTACTTC,CASSYLASGNEQYF
once,NA,17,TRBJ2-6,TRBV7-9,TGTGCCAGCACCCTTGGGCAGGGCCTCTCTGGGGCCAACGTCCTGACTTTC,CASTLGQGLSGANVLTF
NA,TRBD2,16,TRBJ2-1,TRBV7-9,TGTGCCAGCAGCTTCTACCGCGCGGGAGGTTACAATGAGCAGTTCTTC,CASSFYRAGGYNEQFF
NA,TRBD1,18,TRBJ1-2,TRBV27,TGTGCCAGCACCCTCAAGGCCGACAGGGGACGTTTTAACTATGGCTACACCTTC,CASTLKADRGRFNYGYTF
NA,TRBD1,13,TRBJ1-1,TRBV27,TGTGCCACGAACAGGGGAGAGGGCACTGAAGCTTTCTTT,CATNRGEGTEAFF
once,TRBD2,14,TRBJ2-3,TRBV27,TGTGCCAGCAGTCCTAGCGGGACCACAGATACGCAGTATTTT,CASSPSGTTDTQYF
few,NA,14,TRBJ1-4,TRBV27,TGTGCCAGCAGTTTACTGGACGGGAATGAAAAACTGTTTTTT,CASSLLDGNEKLFF
NA,TRBD2,16,TRBJ2-1,TRBV7-9,TGTGCCAGCAGCAAAACGACATCTAGCGGGAGACCTGAGCAGTTCTTC,CASSKTTSSGRPEQFF
NA,TRBD1,17,TRBJ2-2,TRBV7-9,TGTGCCAGCAGCTTAGGGGACAGGCGAGCGAACACCGGGGAGCTGTTTTTT,CASSLGDRRANTGELFF
NA,TRBD2,16,TRBJ2-1,TRBV19,TGTGCCAGTAGTACCCCATTAGCGGGGGGCGACAATGAGCAGTTCTTC,CASSTPLAGGDNEQFF
NA,NA,13,TRBJ2-1,TRBV4-1,TGCGCCAGCAGCCAAGTAGCCGGGAATGAGCAGTTCTTC,CASSQVAGNEQFF
once,NA,15,TRBJ1-5,TRBV6-5,TGTGCCAGCAGCCGGATCGCAGGTAGCAATCAGCCCCAGCATTTT,CASSRIAGSNQPQHF
once,TRBD1,16,TRBJ2-1,TRBV6-6,TGTGCCAGCAGTTACTCCGGGACAGGGGGGATCAATGAGCAGTTCTTC,CASSYSGTGGINEQFF
NA,TRBD1,13,TRBJ2-7,TRBV2,TGTGCCACTTGCTGCCGACAGGGTTACGAGCAGTACTTC,CATCCRQGYEQYF
NA,TRBD2,16,TRBJ2-7,TRBV7-8,TGTGCCAGCAGCACCGGGGGGACTCCGAGCTCCTACGAGCAGTACTTC,CASSTGGTPSSYEQYF